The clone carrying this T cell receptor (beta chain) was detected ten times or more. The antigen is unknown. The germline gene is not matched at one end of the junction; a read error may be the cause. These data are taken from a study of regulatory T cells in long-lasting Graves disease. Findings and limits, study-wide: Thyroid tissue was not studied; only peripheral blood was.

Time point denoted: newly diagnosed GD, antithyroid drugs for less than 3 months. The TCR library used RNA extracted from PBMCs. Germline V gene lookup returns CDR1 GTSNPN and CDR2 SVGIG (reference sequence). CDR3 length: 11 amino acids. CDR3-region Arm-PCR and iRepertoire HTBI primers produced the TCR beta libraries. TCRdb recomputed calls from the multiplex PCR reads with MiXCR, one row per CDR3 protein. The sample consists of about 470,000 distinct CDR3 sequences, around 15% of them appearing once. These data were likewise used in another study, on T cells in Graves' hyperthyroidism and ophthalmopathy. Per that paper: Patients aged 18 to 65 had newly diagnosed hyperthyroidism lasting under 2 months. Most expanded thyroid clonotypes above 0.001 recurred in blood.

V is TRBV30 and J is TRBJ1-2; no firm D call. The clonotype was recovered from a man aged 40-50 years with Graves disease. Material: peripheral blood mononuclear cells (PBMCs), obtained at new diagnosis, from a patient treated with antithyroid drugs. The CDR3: CAWSDVSPPAF. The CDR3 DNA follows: TGTGCCTGGAGTGATGTCAGTCCACCGGCCTTC.